The 3 T cell receptor beta chains given below trace back to one sample, sequenced in a study of identical twins. TCRdb independently ran MiXCR on the 5' RACE reads; one entry per CDR3 protein. The sample lists about 220,000 distinct CDR3 sequences; around 6.8% were seen once. A further study also used this sample, focusing on yellow fever vaccine responses in identical twins.

Material for sequencing was memory (CD45RO+) T cells sorted from blood. These receptors were taken from a young woman in good health.

This clonotype was detected many times. The chain couples TRBV7-9 to TRBJ2-3; a weak D match, TRBD2 (6 bases). Trimming stripped 5 bases from V and 0 bases from J, with 9 bases between. This CDR3 comprises 14 residues. CDR1 and CDR2 from the germline V gene are SEHNR and FQNEAQ (reference sequence). CDR3 sequence reads: CASSPSGSTDTQYF. In DNA, the CDR3 is TGTGCCAGCAGCCCAAGCGGGAGCACAGATACGCAGTATTTT.

This clonotype was counted many times. The V gene is TRBV7-8, the J gene TRBJ1-6; the D gene is possibly TRBD1 (5 bases). V lost 1 base to trimming and J lost 10 bases, with 8 bases between them. The length of the CDR3 is 13 residues. The germline V gene has CDR1 SGHVS and CDR2 FQNEAQ. CDR3 in amino acids: CASSLEQGSPLHF. CDR3 nucleotides: TGTGCCAGCAGCTTAGAGCAGGGCTCACCCCTCCACTTT.

V usage is TRBV20-1 and J usage is TRBJ1-2; 8 nucleotides align to TRBD1. The CDR3 contains 12 residues. CDR1 and CDR2 (germline): DFQATT, SNEGSKA (reference sequence). Losses at the gene ends were 5 bases for V and 4 bases for J; bases not matched to a gene: 3. The CDR3 is CSASQGVYGYTF. CDR3 coding DNA: TGCAGTGCTTCACAGGGGGTCTATGGCTACACCTTC.